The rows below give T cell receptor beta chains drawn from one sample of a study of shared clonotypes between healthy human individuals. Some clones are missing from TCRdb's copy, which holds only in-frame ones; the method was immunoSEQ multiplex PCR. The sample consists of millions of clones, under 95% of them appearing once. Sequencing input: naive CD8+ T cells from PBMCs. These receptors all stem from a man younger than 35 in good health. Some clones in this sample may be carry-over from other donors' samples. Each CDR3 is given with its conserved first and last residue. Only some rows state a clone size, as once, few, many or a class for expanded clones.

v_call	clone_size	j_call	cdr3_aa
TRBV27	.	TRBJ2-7	CASSLSSQYYEQYF
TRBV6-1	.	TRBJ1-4	CASTGNWGEKLFF
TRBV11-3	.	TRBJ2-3	CASSPGRQGTDTQYF
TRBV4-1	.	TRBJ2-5	CASSQDPRETQYF
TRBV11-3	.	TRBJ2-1	CASSLRTSGRSYNEQFF
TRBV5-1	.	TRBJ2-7	CASSPHLAGGPRAYEQYF
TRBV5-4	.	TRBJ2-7	CASSLGTSGDYEQYF
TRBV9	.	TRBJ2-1	CASSVTTGLAGRDEQFF
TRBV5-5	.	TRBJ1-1	CASSWRASHTEAFF
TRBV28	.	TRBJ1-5	CASSYGTFRLQHF
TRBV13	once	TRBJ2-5	CASSLGRASGREETQYF
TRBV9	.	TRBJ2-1	CASSPEGQLAYNEQFF
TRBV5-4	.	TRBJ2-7	CASSPDRAYEQYF
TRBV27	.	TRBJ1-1	CASSLSVGATEAFF
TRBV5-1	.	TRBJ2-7	CASSLASDRTYEQYF
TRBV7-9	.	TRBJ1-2	CASSPISRDGYGYTF
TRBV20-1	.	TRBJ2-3	CSAKADTQYF
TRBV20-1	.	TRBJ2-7	CSAEENEQYF
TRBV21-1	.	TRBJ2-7	CASRPLSGPRQSEQYF
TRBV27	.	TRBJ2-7	CASSVGRRHEQYF
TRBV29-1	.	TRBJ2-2	CSVGGRNTGELFF
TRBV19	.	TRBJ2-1	CASMGLEQFF
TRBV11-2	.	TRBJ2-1	CATEPGVDEQFF
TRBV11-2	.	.	CASSFGAGVSYEQYF
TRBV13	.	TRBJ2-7	CASNLAGDYEQYF
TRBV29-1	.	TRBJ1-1	CSAQTGTSEAFF